This paragraph covers one TCR beta chain sequence. This sample was taken from a study of blood T cell repertoires in COVID-19. At the level of the study: Sources were T cells, B-cell-depleted T cells, or PBMCs; the material itself was cDNA or gDNA.

The assay was immunoSEQ multiplex PCR, and TCRdb's table has in-frame clones only and misses some. The sample has about 140,000 clones; 70% to 90% are singletons. The CDR3 runs to 13 residues. V was pared by 3 bases and J by 4 bases, with 9 bases between. CDR1 is MNHNS, CDR2 SASEGT, per germline. The material sequenced was peripheral blood. This TCR came from a woman between 55 and 75 years old with acute or convalescent COVID-19. The rearrangement joins TRBV6-1 to TRBJ1-2; D is ambiguous. CDR3 in DNA: TGTGCCAGCAGTGAGAGCCATCTCTATGGCTACACCTTC. This encodes CASSESHLYGYTF.